Reported below is one T cell receptor (beta chain). As yet, its antigen is unknown. The CDR3 has 13 amino acids. V dropped 8 bases and J dropped 0 bases, with 10 bases sitting between them. CDR1 is MDHEN, CDR2 SYDVKM, per germline. These data originate in a study of T cell responses to AZD1222 COVID-19 vaccine. Across the study: Combined were second doses at about 4 or about 12 weeks.

Study-wide points: Reports indicate that nearly half of spike-specific TCRs are directed at unmutated variant regions. Donor demographics were predominantly white British with a female majority; clonal diversity may be underestimated. Once two AZD1222 doses were given, Spike-specific TCR breadth and depth went up.

TCRdb's copy holds only in-frame clones and misses some; the assay was immunoSEQ multiplex PCR. The table records approximately 150,000 clones, 90% to 95% of them present only once. The genes are TRBV28 and TRBJ1-1; a possible D gene is TRBD1 (5 bases). The sequence was obtained from an adult in good health. Sequences were derived from peripheral blood, sampled on day 0 of AZD1222 vaccination. The chain's CDR3 is CASVRQMNTEAFF. The CDR3 DNA follows: TGTGCCAGCGTAAGACAGATGAACACTGAAGCTTTCTTT.